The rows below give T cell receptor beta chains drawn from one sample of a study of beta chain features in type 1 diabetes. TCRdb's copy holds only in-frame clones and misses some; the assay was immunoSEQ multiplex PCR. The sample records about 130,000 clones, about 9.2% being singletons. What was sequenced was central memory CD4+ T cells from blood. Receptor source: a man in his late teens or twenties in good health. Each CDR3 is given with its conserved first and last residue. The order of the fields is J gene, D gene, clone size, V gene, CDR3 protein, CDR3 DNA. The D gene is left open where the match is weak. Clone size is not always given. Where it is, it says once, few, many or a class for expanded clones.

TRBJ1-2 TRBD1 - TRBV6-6 CASTQAGTGVYGYTF TGTGCCAGCACCCAGGCGGGGACAGGGGTCTATGGCTACACCTTC
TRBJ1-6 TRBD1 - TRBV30 CAWSVQGRGYGPLHF TGTGCCTGGAGTGTACAGGGGAGAGGGTACGGACCCCTCCACTTT
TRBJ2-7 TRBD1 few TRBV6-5 CASSYSGQSYEQYF TGTGCCAGCAGTTACTCGGGACAGTCCTACGAGCAGTACTTC
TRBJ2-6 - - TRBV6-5 CASSYSGSGANVLTF TGTGCCAGCAGTTACTCTGGTAGCGGGGCCAACGTCCTGACTTTC
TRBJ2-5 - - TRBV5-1 CASSLGRVRETQYF TGCGCCAGCAGCTTGGGCAGGGTGAGGGAGACCCAGTACTTC
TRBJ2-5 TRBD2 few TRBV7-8 CASSLVSGGAWAQYF TGTGCCAGCAGCTTAGTTAGCGGGGGGGCCTGGGCCCAGTACTTC
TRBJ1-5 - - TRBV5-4 CASSHLQGYNQPQHF TGTGCCAGCAGCCATCTTCAGGGCTACAATCAGCCCCAGCATTTT
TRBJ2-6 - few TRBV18 CASSPLLSSGANVLTF TGTGCCAGCTCACCTCTACTGAGCTCTGGGGCCAACGTCCTGACTTTC
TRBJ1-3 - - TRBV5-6 CASFQGSGNTIYF TGTGCCAGCTTTCAGGGGTCTGGAAACACCATATATTTT
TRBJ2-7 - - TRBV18 CASSPLEGVNYEQYF TGTGCCAGCTCACCACTCGAGGGCGTAAACTACGAGCAGTACTTC
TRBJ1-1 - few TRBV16 CASRRSEGGAFF TGTGCCAGCAGGCGGTCTGAAGGTGGAGCTTTCTTT
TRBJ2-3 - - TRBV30 CAWKEGISTDTQYF TGTGCCTGGAAGGAGGGAATCAGCACAGATACGCAGTATTTT
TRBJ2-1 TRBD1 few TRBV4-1 CASSQGDSDYNEQFF TGCGCCAGCAGCCAGGGGGACAGTGACTACAATGAGCAGTTCTTC
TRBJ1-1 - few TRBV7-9 CASSLMGKDTQAFF TGTGCCAGCAGCTTAATGGGAAAGGACACACAAGCTTTCTTT
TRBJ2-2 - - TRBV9 CASSALGGQNTGELFF TGTGCCAGCAGCGCTCTTGGGGGACAAAACACCGGGGAGCTGTTTTTT
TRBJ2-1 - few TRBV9 CASSVRDRYYNEQFF TGTGCCAGCAGCGTACGAGACAGATATTACAATGAGCAGTTCTTC